The next 14 T cell receptor beta chains were all read from a single sample in a study of T cells in Graves' hyperthyroidism and ophthalmopathy (dated 2019 in TCRdb). Preparation of the library involved multiplex PCR. Sequencing instrument: Illumina HiSeq 2000. The TCR beta CDR3 regions were amplified from RNA transcripts. The first round of RT-PCR for the TCR CDR3 was performed with the HTBI primer set and the Qiagen OneStep RT-PCR kit. TCRdb ran its own pipeline on the public reads, namely fastp trimming at Q25 and MiXCR clone calling, and kept in-frame beta chains. Duplicate CDR3 protein sequences are folded into a single record with the most common DNA and genes. For this sample there are roughly 240,000 distinct CDR3 sequences; around 24% appear just once. The ten top clones hold 30% to 40% of the sample. Sequencing input: blood. The receptors stem from a woman between 40 and 55 years old with Graves' ophthalmopathy.

This clonotype was seen a handful of times. This could be a read error, since a much larger clone is one nucleotide away. The genes are TRBV11-2 and TRBJ1-1; D ambiguous. CDR1 and CDR2 (germline): SGHAT, FQNNGV. This CDR3 has 13 amino acids. V lost 1 base and J 6 bases, leaving 9 bases between the germline ends. CDR3 loop: CASSLGAPPEAFF. The CDR3 DNA reads as TGTGCCAGCAGCTTAGGCGCCCCTCCTGAAGCTTTCTTT.

The rearrangement joins TRBV5-1 to TRBJ2-7; a weak D match, TRBD1 (6 bases). Deletions cut 5 bases from V and 12 bases from J, with 21 bases between. Germline assignment: CDR1 SGHRS and CDR2 YFSETQ. CDR3 length: 13 residues. Here the CDR3 reads CASSQTGQRKPYF. DNA of the CDR3: TGCGCCAGCAGTCAGACAGGACAGCGAAAACCGTACTTC.

This clonotype was observed many times. The V call is TRBV3-1, the J call TRBJ2-5; D may be TRBD1 or TRBD2 (5 bases each). The germline V gene encodes CDR1 LGHDT and CDR2 YNNKEL (reference sequence). The CDR3 has 18 residues. Trimming left V 7 bases short and J 2 bases short, with 26 bases between. This CDR3 reads CASTLGAPPTAVQETQYF. The DNA of the CDR3 is TGTGCCAGCACCCTCGGGGCACCACCTACGGCGGTACAAGAGACCCAGTACTTC.

In this sample, this clonotype turned up many times. V is TRBV11-1 and J is TRBJ2-2, with 7 bases aligning to TRBD2. With 0 bases clipped from V and 2 bases from J, the junction kept 6 bases outside the gene matches. Germline V gene data show CDR1 as SGHAT and CDR2 as FQDESV (reference sequence). The CDR3 sequence is 17 residues long. The CDR3 loop reads CASSLAEKRDNTGELFF. The CDR3 DNA reads as TGTGCCAGCAGCTTAGCTGAGAAGCGGGATAACACCGGGGAGCTGTTTTTT. Supplemented by reference TRBV11-1 and TRBJ2-2, the full variable domain reads EAEVAQSPRYKITEKSQAVAFWCDPISGHATLYWYRQILGQGPELLVQFQDESVVDDSQLPKDRFSAERLKGVDSTLKIQPAELGDSAMYLCASSLAEKRDNTGELFFGEGSRLTVL.

This clonotype showed up many times. The J gene is TRBJ2-2, the V gene TRBV20-1; 7 nucleotides agree with TRBD2. Germline lookup yields CDR1 DFQATT and CDR2 SNEGSKA (reference sequence). V trimming: 4 bases; J trimming: 5 bases; junction bases outside the gene matches: 7. This CDR3 spans 14 amino acids. CDR3 nucleotides: TGCAGTGCTACGACTAGCCGGGGGACCGGGGAGCTGTTTTTT. It specifies CSATTSRGTGELFF.

This clonotype appeared many times. The chain employs TRBV28 and TRBJ2-7; 7 bases map to TRBD2. Trimming at V came to 4 bases and at J to 5 bases, leaving 8 bases not matched to a gene. Germline CDR1 is MDHEN and CDR2 is SYDVKM. The CDR3 sequence is 14 residues long. This CDR3 is CASSYPAGAHEQYF. DNA for the CDR3: TGTGCCAGCAGTTATCCGGCGGGAGCCCACGAGCAGTACTTC.

This clonotype was picked up many times. The genes are TRBV30 and TRBJ2-7; D gene unclear. CDR1 is GTSNPN, CDR2 SVGIG, per germline (reference sequence). V was cut by 3 bases and J by 2 bases, with 11 bases left in between. This CDR3 region has 13 residues. CDR3 bases: TGTGCCTGGAGCCGAGACCTCCCCTACGAGCAGTACTTC. This gives the protein CAWSRDLPYEQYF.

This clonotype was seen ten or more times. This chain joins TRBV6-5 and TRBJ2-2, with D uncertain. Trimming pared 7 bases from V and 7 bases from J, leaving 13 bases between. The V gene's germline CDR1 is MNHEY and CDR2 SVGAGI. CDR3 size: 13 residues. The CDR3 loop reads CASTHSGGGELFF. The CDR3 DNA reads TGTGCCAGCACCCACTCGGGTGGCGGGGAGCTGTTTTTT.

V gene TRBV27 combines with J gene TRBJ2-7; possibly TRBD2 for D (5 bases). Germline CDR1 reads MNHEY; CDR2 reads SMNVEV (reference sequence). V was cut by 0 bases and J by 3 bases, with 9 bases left in between. The CDR3 spans 14 residues. CDR3 sequence: CASSLSPGYYEQYF. CDR3 DNA: TGTGCCAGCAGTTTATCCCCGGGGTACTACGAGCAGTACTTC.

The rearrangement uses TRBV6-1 and TRBJ2-7; D assignment may be TRBD1 or TRBD2 (6 bases each). V lost 5 bases, J lost 0 bases, and 17 bases lay in between. Germline loops: CDR1 MNHNS, CDR2 SASEGT. CDR3 size: 16 residues. CDR3 nucleotides: TGTGCCAGCAGTCCCGGGGGCGGGACTGCCTCCTACGAGCAGTACTTC. Encoded protein: CASSPGGGTASYEQYF.

This clonotype was observed at least ten times. The chain uses TRBV28 and TRBJ2-2; 9 bases are a match to TRBD2. Germline CDR1 MDHEN, CDR2 SYDVKM. Germline trimming cut 5 bases from V and 6 bases from J; bases unmatched to any gene: 10. The CDR3 runs to 16 residues. The CDR3: CASSRRRAGGAGELFF. Written as DNA, the CDR3 is TGTGCCAGCAGTCGCCGGAGGGCGGGAGGGGCCGGGGAGCTGTTTTTT.

This clonotype was picked up many times. The chain joins TRBV27 to TRBJ2-7; D unclear. With 11 bases removed from V and 5 bases from J, the gap between germline ends came to 13 bases. Germline CDR1 is MNHEY and CDR2 is SMNVEV (reference sequence). The CDR3 contains 11 residues. In DNA, the CDR3 is TGTGCCTGGCCTGGGGAAGACGAGCAGTACTTC. It yields the protein CAWPGEDEQYF.

CDR3 sequence reads: CSAIRGYQETQYF. CDR3 DNA sequence: TGCAGTGCTATAAGGGGGTACCAAGAGACCCAGTACTTC. V is TRBV20-1 and J is TRBJ2-5; D is possibly TRBD1 (6 bases). Germline CDR1 reads DFQATT; CDR2 reads SNEGSKA (reference sequence). With 4 bases removed from V and 0 bases from J, the gap between germline ends came to 9 bases. The CDR3 spans 13 residues.

V is TRBV6-1 and J is TRBJ1-1; no clear D gene. With 1 base removed from V and 6 bases from J, the gap between germline ends came to 21 bases. Germline loops: CDR1 MNHNS, CDR2 SASEGT. This CDR3 is 17 amino acids long. For the CDR3, the DNA is TGTGCCAGCAGTGAAGGGACGAACAACCTTCGATGGTCTGAAGCTTTCTTT. Translation: CASSEGTNNLRWSEAFF.